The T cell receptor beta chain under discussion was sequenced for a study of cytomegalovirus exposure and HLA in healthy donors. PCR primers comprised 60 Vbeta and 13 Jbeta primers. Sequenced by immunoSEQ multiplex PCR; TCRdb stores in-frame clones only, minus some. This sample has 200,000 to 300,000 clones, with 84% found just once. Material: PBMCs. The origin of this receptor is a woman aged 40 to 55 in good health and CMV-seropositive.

The DNA of the CDR3 is TGTGCCAGCACGGGGGGAAACACCATATATTTT. Translated: CASTGGNTIYF. The chain has TRBV28 and TRBJ1-3; no clear D gene. CDR3 length: 11 amino acids. V gave up 7 bases and J gave up 4 bases, with 5 bases separating them. The germline CDR1 and CDR2 sequences are MDHEN and SYDVKM.